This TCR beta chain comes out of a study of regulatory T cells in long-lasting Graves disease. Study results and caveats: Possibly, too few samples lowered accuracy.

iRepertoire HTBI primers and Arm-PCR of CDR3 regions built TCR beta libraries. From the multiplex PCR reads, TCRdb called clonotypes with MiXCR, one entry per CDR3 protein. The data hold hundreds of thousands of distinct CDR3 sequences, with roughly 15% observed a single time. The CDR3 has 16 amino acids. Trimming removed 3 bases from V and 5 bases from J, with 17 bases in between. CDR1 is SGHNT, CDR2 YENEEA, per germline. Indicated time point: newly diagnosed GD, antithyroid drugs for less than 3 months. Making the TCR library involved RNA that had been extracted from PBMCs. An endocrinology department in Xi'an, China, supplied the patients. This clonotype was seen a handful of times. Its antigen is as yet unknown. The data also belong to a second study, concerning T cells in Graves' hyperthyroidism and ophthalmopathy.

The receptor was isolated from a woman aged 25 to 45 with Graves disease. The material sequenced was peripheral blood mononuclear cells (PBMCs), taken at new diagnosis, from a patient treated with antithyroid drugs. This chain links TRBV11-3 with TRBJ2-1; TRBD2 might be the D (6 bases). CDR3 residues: CASSFEKGLSHNEQFF. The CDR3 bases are TGTGCCAGCAGCTTTGAAAAGGGACTTTCCCACAATGAGCAGTTCTTC.